This is a list of T cell receptor beta chains from one sample in a study of cytomegalovirus exposure and HLA in healthy donors. Sequencing was performed with immunoSEQ multiplex PCR; in TCRdb, only in-frame clones are kept and a portion is missing. The sample has under 110,000 clones, roughly 71% seen once. What was sequenced was PBMCs. These receptor sequences come from a man aged 45-65 years in good health and CMV-seronegative. Each CDR3 is given with its conserved first and last residue. The D gene is left open where the match is weak. For some rows the clone size is stated as once, few or many, or as a class when expanded; others skip it.

j_gene: TRBJ2-3
v_gene: TRBV4-2
abundance: few
d_gene: NA
CDR3nt: TGTGCCAGCAGCCAGGGGAGAGGCACAGATACGCAGTATTTT
CDR3aa: CASSQGRGTDTQYF

j_gene: TRBJ1-2
v_gene: TRBV19
abundance: NA
d_gene: TRBD1
CDR3nt: TGTGCCACCCGGAGGACAGGGGACCTCTATGGCTACACCTTC
CDR3aa: CATRRTGDLYGYTF

j_gene: TRBJ1-1
v_gene: TRBV18
abundance: NA
d_gene: TRBD1
CDR3nt: TGTGCCAGCTCGCCTCAGGGGGGCACTGAAGCTTTCTTT
CDR3aa: CASSPQGGTEAFF

j_gene: TRBJ2-7
v_gene: TRBV6-5
abundance: once
d_gene: TRBD1
CDR3nt: TGTGCCAGCAGGAAGGGACAGGGGTCCCACGAGCAGTACTTC
CDR3aa: CASRKGQGSHEQYF

j_gene: TRBJ2-6
v_gene: TRBV5-1
abundance: NA
d_gene: TRBD1
CDR3nt: TGCGCCAGCAGCTCGGGGACAGGGAGCTCTGGGGCCAACGTCCTGACTTTC
CDR3aa: CASSSGTGSSGANVLTF

j_gene: TRBJ2-2
v_gene: TRBV6-1
abundance: NA
d_gene: TRBD2
CDR3nt: TGTGCCAGCAGTGAAGCTGGCGGGGGGGCGGTCGGGGAGCTGTTTTTT
CDR3aa: CASSEAGGGAVGELFF

j_gene: TRBJ2-1
v_gene: TRBV5-1
abundance: NA
d_gene: TRBD1
CDR3nt: TGCGCCAGCGCCGCGGACAGGGAAAATGAGCAGTTCTTC
CDR3aa: CASAADRENEQFF

j_gene: TRBJ2-7
v_gene: TRBV28
abundance: NA
d_gene: TRBD1
CDR3nt: TGTGCCAGCAGTTCGACCGGGACAGGGGGGTTAGGCTACGAGCAGTACTTC
CDR3aa: CASSSTGTGGLGYEQYF

j_gene: TRBJ1-2
v_gene: TRBV19
abundance: NA
d_gene: TRBD1
CDR3nt: TGTGCCAGTAGTATCCCAGGCTCAGGGGGCTATGGCTACACCTTC
CDR3aa: CASSIPGSGGYGYTF

j_gene: TRBJ2-5
v_gene: TRBV10-1
abundance: few
d_gene: TRBD2
CDR3nt: TGCGCCAGCAGTGAAGCGGGAGGGCCGGGAGAGACCCAGTACTTC
CDR3aa: CASSEAGGPGETQYF

j_gene: TRBJ1-1
v_gene: TRBV29-1
abundance: NA
d_gene: NA
CDR3nt: TGCAGCGTGCGGAGGGAGGCTGAAGCTTTCTTT
CDR3aa: CSVRREAEAFF

j_gene: TRBJ1-6
v_gene: TRBV6-5
abundance: NA
d_gene: TRBD1
CDR3nt: TGTGCCAGCAGGCCAGGGACAGCCCATAATTCACCCCTCCACTTT
CDR3aa: CASRPGTAHNSPLHF

j_gene: TRBJ2-2
v_gene: TRBV28
abundance: NA
d_gene: NA
CDR3nt: TGTGCCAGCAGACTAGTGACCGGGGAGCTGTTTTTT
CDR3aa: CASRLVTGELFF

j_gene: TRBJ2-2
v_gene: TRBV5-6
abundance: NA
d_gene: NA
CDR3nt: TGTGCCAGCAGCCCCGTGGATGGGGGGGCCACCGGGGAGCTGTTTTTT
CDR3aa: CASSPVDGGATGELFF

j_gene: TRBJ2-7
v_gene: TRBV28
abundance: NA
d_gene: NA
CDR3nt: TGTGCCAGCAGTTTCGGAAGGGGCTTGATCACCTACGAGCAGTACTTC
CDR3aa: CASSFGRGLITYEQYF

j_gene: TRBJ1-5
v_gene: TRBV4-1
abundance: once
d_gene: NA
CDR3nt: TGCGCCAGCAGCCAAGATATTCGGGAAGTAAAGCCCCAGCATTTT
CDR3aa: CASSQDIREVKPQHF

j_gene: TRBJ2-7
v_gene: TRBV5-4
abundance: NA
d_gene: NA
CDR3nt: TGTGCCAGCAGCCTGGAGGGGGTCTTCCACGAGCAGTACTTC
CDR3aa: CASSLEGVFHEQYF

j_gene: TRBJ2-5
v_gene: TRBV18
abundance: NA
d_gene: TRBD1
CDR3nt: TGTGCCAGCTCACTTGACAGGGGTCCAGAGACCCAGTACTTC
CDR3aa: CASSLDRGPETQYF